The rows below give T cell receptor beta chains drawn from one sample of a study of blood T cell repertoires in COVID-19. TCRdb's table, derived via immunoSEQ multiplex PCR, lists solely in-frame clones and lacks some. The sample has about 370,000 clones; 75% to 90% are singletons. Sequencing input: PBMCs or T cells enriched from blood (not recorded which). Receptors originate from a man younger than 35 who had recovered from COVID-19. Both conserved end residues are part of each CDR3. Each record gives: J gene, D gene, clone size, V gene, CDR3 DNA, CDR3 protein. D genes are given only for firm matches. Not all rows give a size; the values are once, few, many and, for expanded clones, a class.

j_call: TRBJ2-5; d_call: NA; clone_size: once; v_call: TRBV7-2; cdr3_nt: TGTGCCAGCAGCTTAGCAGCAAAAGAGACCCAGTACTTC; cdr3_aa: CASSLAAKETQYF
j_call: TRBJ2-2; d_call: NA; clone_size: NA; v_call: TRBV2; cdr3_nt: TGTGCCAGCAGTGAAGCTATCGGGGGGAACACCGGGGAGCTGTTTTTT; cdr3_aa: CASSEAIGGNTGELFF
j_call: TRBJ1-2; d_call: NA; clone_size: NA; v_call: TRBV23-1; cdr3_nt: TGCGCCAGCAGCCTGGACGGGGTGTTGGGCTACACCTTC; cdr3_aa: CASSLDGVLGYTF
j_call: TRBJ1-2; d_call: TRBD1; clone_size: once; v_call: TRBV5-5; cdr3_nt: TGTGCCAGCAGCTTTGATACGGGACAGGGGATTAGGGGCTATGGCTACACCTTC; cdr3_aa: CASSFDTGQGIRGYGYTF
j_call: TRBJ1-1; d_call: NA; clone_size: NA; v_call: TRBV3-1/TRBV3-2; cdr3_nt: TGTGCCAGCAGCCAACCAGGGATGAACACTGAAGCTTTCTTT; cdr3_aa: CASSQPGMNTEAFF
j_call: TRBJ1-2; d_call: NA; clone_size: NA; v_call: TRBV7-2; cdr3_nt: TGTGCCAGCAGCTCGGAACAGGCTTATGGCTACACCTTC; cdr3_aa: CASSSEQAYGYTF
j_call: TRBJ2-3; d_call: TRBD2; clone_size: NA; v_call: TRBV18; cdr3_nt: TGTGCCAGCTCACCACCGGCTAGCGGAGATACGCAGTATTTT; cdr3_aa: CASSPPASGDTQYF
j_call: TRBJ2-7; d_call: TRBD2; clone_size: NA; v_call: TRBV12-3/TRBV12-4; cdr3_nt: TGTGCCAGCAGTCTGGGGACTAGCGGCGAGCAGTACTTC; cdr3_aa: CASSLGTSGEQYF
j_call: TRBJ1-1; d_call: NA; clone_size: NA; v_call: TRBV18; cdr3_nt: TGTGCCAGCTCACCTTGGCAACCCGGGATTGGGGACACTGAAGCTTTCTTT; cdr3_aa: CASSPWQPGIGDTEAFF
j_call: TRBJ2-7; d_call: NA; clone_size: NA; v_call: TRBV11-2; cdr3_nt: TGTGCCAGCAGCTTAATAGCGGACACCTTCTACGAGCAGTACTTC; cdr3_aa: CASSLIADTFYEQYF
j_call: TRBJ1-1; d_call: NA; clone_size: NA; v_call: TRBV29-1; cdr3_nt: TGCAGCGTGCGTCCCCTAGGGGAGGTGGGGAGTACTGAAGCTTTCTTT; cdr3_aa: CSVRPLGEVGSTEAFF
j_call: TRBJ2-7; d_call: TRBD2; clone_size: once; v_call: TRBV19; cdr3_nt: TGTGCCAGTAGTATGCAGACTAGCGGGAGAGAAGAGCAGTACTTC; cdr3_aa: CASSMQTSGREEQYF
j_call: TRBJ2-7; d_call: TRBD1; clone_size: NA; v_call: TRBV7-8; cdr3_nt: TGTGCCAGCAGCTTACCACCTTGGACAGGGGAAGCCTACGAGCAGTACTTC; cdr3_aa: CASSLPPWTGEAYEQYF
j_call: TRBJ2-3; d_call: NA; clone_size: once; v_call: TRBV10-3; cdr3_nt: TGTGCCATCAGTGGCGGGAAGTCCGATACGCAGTATTTT; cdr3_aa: CAISGGKSDTQYF
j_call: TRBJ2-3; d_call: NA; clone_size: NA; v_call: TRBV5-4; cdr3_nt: TGTGCCAGCAGCCGTGGGGGGGCCGGCCTAGAAGTAAATACGCAGTATTTT; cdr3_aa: CASSRGGAGLEVNTQYF
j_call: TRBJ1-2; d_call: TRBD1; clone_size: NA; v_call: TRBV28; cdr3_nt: TGTGCCAGCAGCTCTGGGAGCAGGGGGCATGGCTACACCTTC; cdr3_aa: CASSSGSRGHGYTF
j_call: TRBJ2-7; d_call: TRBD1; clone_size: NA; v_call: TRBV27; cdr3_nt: TGTGCCAGCAGTTTCCGGGACAGGATCGACGAGCAGTACTTC; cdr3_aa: CASSFRDRIDEQYF
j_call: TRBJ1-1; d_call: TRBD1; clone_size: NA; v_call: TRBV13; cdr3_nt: TGTGCCAGCAGCCTACAGACAGGGGCCATGAACACTGAAGCTTTCTTT; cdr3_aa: CASSLQTGAMNTEAFF
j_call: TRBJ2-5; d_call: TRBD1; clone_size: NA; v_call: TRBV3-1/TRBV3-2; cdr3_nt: TGTGCCAGCAGCCAAGATGGGACAGGGGGCAAAGAGACCCAGTACTTC; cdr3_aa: CASSQDGTGGKETQYF
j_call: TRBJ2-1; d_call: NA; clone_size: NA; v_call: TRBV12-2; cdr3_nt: TGTGCAAGTCGTAATCGGGAGGTCTCAATCTGTGAGCAGTTCTTC; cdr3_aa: CASRNREVSICEQFF
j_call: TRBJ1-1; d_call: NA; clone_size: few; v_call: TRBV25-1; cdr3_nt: TGTGCCAGCAGTATGACAGGAAGGAACACTGAAGCTTTCTTT; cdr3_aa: CASSMTGRNTEAFF
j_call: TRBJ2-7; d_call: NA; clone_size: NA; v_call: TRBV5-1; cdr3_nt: TGCGCCAGCAGCTACCAGTTCTACGAGCAGTACTTC; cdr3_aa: CASSYQFYEQYF
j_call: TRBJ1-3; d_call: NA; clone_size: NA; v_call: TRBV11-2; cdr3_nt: TGTGCCAGCAGCTTTGGAACAGATGGAAACACCATATATTTT; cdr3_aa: CASSFGTDGNTIYF
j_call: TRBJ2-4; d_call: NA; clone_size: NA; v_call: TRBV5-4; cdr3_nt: TGTGCCAGCAGCTTGGCTTTGGATCTGGGCAGGGACATTCAGTACTTC; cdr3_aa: CASSLALDLGRDIQYF
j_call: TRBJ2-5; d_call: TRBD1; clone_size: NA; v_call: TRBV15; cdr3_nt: TGTGCCACCAGCAGAGTACAGGGGGCTGCGGAGACCCAGTACTTC; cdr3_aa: CATSRVQGAAETQYF
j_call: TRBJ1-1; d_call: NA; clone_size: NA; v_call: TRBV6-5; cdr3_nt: TGTGCCAGCACCATGGGGGGGGCGGTCATTGAAGCTTTCTTT; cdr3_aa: CASTMGGAVIEAFF
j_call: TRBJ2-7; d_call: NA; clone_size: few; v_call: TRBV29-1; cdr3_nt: TGCAGCGTTCACCTTGGAGGAACCTACGAGCAGTACTTC; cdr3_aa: CSVHLGGTYEQYF
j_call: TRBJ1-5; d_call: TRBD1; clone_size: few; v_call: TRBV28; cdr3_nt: TGTGCCAGCAGCTCCCTTTTTGCGGGACAGGGTTATCCGAATCTGCCCCAGCATTTT; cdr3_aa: CASSSLFAGQGYPNLPQHF
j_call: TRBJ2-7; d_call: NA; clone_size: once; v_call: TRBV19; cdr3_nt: TGTGCCAGGCTCTCAGGTGAACTCTCCTACGAGCAGTACTTC; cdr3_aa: CARLSGELSYEQYF
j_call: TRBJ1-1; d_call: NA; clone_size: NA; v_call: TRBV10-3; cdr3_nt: TGTGCCATCAATAGTGGGAATGCAGGGGCTAGCACTGAAGCTTTCTTT; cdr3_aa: CAINSGNAGASTEAFF
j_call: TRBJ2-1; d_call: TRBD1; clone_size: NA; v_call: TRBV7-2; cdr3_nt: TGTGCCAGCAGCTTAGAACAGGGGGTCTACAATGAGCAGTTCTTC; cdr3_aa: CASSLEQGVYNEQFF
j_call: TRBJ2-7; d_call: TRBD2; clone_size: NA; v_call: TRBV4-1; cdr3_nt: TGCGCCAGCAGGGATCTCGCGGGGGGACTCTACGAGCAGTACTTC; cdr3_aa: CASRDLAGGLYEQYF
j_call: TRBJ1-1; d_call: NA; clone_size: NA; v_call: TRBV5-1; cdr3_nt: TGCGCCAGCAGCTTGGGAAGTTTTGGGGGCGGGGAAGCTTTCTTT; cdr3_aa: CASSLGSFGGGEAFF
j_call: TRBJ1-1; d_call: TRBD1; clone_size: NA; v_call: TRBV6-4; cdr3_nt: TGTGCAAGGGGGCAGGCCCCGAACACTGAAGCTTTCTTT; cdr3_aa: CARGQAPNTEAFF
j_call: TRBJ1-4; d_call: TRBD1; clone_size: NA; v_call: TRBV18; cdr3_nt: TGTGCCAGCTCACCACAGGACAGGGGGAATGAAAAACTGTTTTTT; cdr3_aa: CASSPQDRGNEKLFF
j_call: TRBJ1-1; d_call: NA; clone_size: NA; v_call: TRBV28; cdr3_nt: TGTGCCAGCAGTTTTCCGGCAGGGCTCGGGAACACTGAAGCTTTCTTT; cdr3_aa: CASSFPAGLGNTEAFF
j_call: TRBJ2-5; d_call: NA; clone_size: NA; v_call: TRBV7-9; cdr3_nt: TGTGCCAGCAGCTTACGTGAGACAGCAAAAGAGACCCAGTACTTC; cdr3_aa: CASSLRETAKETQYF
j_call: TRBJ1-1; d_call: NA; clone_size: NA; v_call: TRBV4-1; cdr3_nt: TGCGCCAGCAGCCAAGATCGGTTGGGTCAGGACACTGAAGCTTTCTTT; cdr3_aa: CASSQDRLGQDTEAFF
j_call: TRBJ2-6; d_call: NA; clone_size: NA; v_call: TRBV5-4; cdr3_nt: TGTGCCAGTGGGGGCGGGTCCTCACCAGCCTCTGGGGCCAACGTCCTGACTTTC; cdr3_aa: CASGGGSSPASGANVLTF
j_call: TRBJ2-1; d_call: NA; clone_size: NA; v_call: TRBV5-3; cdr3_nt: TGTGCCAGAAGAAGTGCCAAGGGACTCATTTCCTACAATGAGCAGTTCTTC; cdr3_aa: CARRSAKGLISYNEQFF
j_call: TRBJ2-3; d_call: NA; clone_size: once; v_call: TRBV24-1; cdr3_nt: TGTGCCACCAGCCCGGGATACATTACTAGCACAGATACGCAGTATTTT; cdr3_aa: CATSPGYITSTDTQYF
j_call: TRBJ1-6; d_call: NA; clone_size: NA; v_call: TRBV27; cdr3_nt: TGTGCCAGCAGTTTGTCTCTAAGGAGCTCCTATAATTCACCCCTCCACTTT; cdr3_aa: CASSLSLRSSYNSPLHF
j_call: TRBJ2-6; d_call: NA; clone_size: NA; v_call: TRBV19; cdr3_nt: TGTGCCAGTAGTAAGGGGAAAGGATCCTCTGGGGCCAACGTCCTGACTTTC; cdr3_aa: CASSKGKGSSGANVLTF
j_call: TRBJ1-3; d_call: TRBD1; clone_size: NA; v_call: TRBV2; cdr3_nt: TGTGCCAGCAGTCGGACAGGGCAGGGGAACACCATATATTTT; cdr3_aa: CASSRTGQGNTIYF
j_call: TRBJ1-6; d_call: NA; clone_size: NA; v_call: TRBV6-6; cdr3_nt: TGTGCCAGCAGTCTCCCCCCGACAGGCACCCGAAGTGGTTCACCCCTCCACTTT; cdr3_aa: CASSLPPTGTRSGSPLHF
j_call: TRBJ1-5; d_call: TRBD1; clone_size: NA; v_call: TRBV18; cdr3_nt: TGTGCCAGCTCCCGACAGGGGCAGAGCAATCAGCCCCAGCATTTT; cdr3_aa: CASSRQGQSNQPQHF
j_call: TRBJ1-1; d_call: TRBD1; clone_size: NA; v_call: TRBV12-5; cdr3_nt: TGTGCTAGTGGTTTCCTCGAGAGGGGGCGGGACACTGAAGCTTTCTTT; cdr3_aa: CASGFLERGRDTEAFF
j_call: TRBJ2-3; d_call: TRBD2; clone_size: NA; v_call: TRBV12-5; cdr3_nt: TGTGCTAGTGGTCTGGGGACTAGCGGGAGTACAGATACGCAGTATTTT; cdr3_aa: CASGLGTSGSTDTQYF
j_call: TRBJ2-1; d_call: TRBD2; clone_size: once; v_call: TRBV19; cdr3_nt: TGTGCCAGTAGTACGCTCGGGACTAGCGGCTACAATGAGCAGTTCTTC; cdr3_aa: CASSTLGTSGYNEQFF
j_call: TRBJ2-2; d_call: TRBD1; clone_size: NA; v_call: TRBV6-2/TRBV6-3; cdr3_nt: TGTGCCAGCAGTTACGACGACAGGGGAGACACCGGGGAGCTGTTTTTT; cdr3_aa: CASSYDDRGDTGELFF
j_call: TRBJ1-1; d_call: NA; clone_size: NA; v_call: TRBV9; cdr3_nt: TGTGCCAGCGGGAAGGACACCACTGAAGCTTTCTTT; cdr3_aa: CASGKDTTEAFF
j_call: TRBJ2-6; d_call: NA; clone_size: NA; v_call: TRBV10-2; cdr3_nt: TGCGCCAGCAGTGAGCCGGGGGGGGCCAACGTCCTGACTTTC; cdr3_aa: CASSEPGGANVLTF
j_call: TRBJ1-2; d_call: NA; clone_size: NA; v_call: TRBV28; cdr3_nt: TGTGCCAGCAGTTTAGTCCGGGAGGCTAACTATGGCTACACCTTC; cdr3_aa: CASSLVREANYGYTF
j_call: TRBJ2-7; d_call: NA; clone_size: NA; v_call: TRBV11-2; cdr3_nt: TGTGCCAGCAGCCCCGGACAGCGGGGCCGGGAGCAGTACTTC; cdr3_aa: CASSPGQRGREQYF